This record concerns one TCR beta chain sequence. Its antigen has not been determined. No per-base quality is available; no much larger clone lies one base away. This record comes from a study of molecular identifiers for immune sequencing clone quantification (dated by TCRdb to 2016 to 2019). At the level of the whole study: For a replicate experiment, RNA from approximately 20,000 or 100,000 naive CD8 T cells was divided into five aliquots, of which four were sequenced. This methods study used CD8 T cells to benchmark TCR RNA copy counting and molecular-identifier clustering-based TCR repertoire sequencing (MIDCIRS).

Beyond this particular receptor, the publication reports: Spiked-in Jurkat TCR RNA (approximately eleven copies' worth), which is not part of the donor repertoire, was contained in the naive libraries. Highly expanded clone sizes could be underestimated because identical TCR molecules may share a barcode. In CMV-specific effector cells, clones with more than 20 RNA copies contained over 98% of molecules, whereas in naive cells such clones contained under 1% of molecules. Spiked-in Jurkat TCR RNA equivalent to a single cell was reported to be detectable even among over 800,000 naive CD8 T cells. When barcode sub-clustering was left out, chimeric consensus sequences inflated TCR diversity, with chimeras reaching as high as 47%. About three recovered TCR RNA copies per cell were obtained by modeling, versus roughly 9.7 by digital PCR, implying a capture efficiency of 25% to 30%.

Libraries came from PCR. Sequencing was performed on an Illumina HiSeq 4000. Bulk TCR libraries were prepared as previously described, using TCR primers listed in Table S5. Total RNA was purified with the Qiagen AllPrep DNA/RNA kit. Before analysis, reads from multiple sequencing runs of one library were combined. As for the original processing: Reads were retained only if the reads had an exact TCR constant sequence, and the retained reads were trimmed to 150 nt and grouped according to their 12-nt molecular barcodes. Reads within each barcode group were sub-clustered using a 15% Levenshtein threshold, and quality-weighted consensus sequences were constructed for each RNA molecule. Non-functional sequences were removed, as were lower-count sequences one edit away from another. Based on fitting two negative binomial distributions, any barcode sub-cluster with under 20% of the maximum read count was discarded. TCRdb trimmed public reads at Q25 via fastp, called clones via MiXCR and kept in-frame beta chains. Rows with one shared CDR3 protein collapse into an entry with the most common genes and DNA. The authors' filters were not applied to this entry. This sample comprises 600,000 to 650,000 distinct CDR3 sequences, about 20% of them detected only once. The ten largest clones take up 0.85% to 0.9% of the sample.

Libraries of naive CD8 T cells were generated from approximately 20,000 to 1,000,000 sorted cells, with 10%, 30% or 50% of the purified RNA used. On a BD FACSAria II, naive CD8 T cells were FACS-sorted as CD8+CD4-CCR7+CD45RA+ and collected into RLT Plus buffer. Detection sensitivity was tested by spiking Jurkat RNA equal to some 11 TCR copies' worth into samples containing roughly 17,000-1,000,000 naive CD8 T cells. Enrichment of CD8 T cells was done with RosetteSep CD8+ T Cell Enrichment Cocktail plus Ficoll-Paque, and ACK red cell lysis came afterward. The CDR3 measures 15 amino acids from cysteine to phenylalanine. The only DNA kept is the CDR3, 45 bases in frame from the first base. Sequences MGHRA (CDR1) and YSYEKL (CDR2) are obtained from the germline V gene. Cut back by 1 base and 2 bases, the V and J ends lie 12 bases apart.

The receptor chain draws on TRBV4-1 and TRBJ2-7; perhaps TRBD2 is the D gene, with 6 bases matching. The sequence was collected from a human donor in good health. Some libraries in this study had Jurkat cell RNA spiked in. Sequencing used naive CD8+ T cells from blood, with Jurkat cell RNA spiked in. The sample's cell subset or site label is to be understood as: FACS-sorted CD8+CD4-CCR7+CD45RA+ naive T cells. For the CDR3, the sequence is CASSQAGTVTYEQYF. The nucleotide sequence is TGCGCCAGCAGCCAAGCCGGGACTGTGACCTACGAGCAGTACTTC.